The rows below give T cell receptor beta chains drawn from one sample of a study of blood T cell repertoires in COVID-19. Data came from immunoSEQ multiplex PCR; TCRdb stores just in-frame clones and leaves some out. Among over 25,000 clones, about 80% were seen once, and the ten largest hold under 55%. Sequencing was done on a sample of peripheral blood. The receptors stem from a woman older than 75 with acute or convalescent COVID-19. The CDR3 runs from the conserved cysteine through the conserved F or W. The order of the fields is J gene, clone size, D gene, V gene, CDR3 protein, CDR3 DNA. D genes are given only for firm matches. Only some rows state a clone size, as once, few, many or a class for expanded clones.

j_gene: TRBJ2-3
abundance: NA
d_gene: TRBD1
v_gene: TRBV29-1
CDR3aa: CSVRQGAGDTQYF
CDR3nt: TGCAGCGTTCGACAGGGGGCGGGGGATACGCAGTATTTT

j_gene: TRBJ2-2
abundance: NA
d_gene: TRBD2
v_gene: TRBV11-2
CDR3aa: CASSSLLLAGGNTGELFF
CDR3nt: TGTGCCAGCAGCTCACTCCTTCTAGCGGGGGGGAACACCGGGGAGCTGTTTTTT

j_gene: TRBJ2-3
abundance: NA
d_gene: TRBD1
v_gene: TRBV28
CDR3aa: CASSVPGQGFADTQYF
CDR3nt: TGTGCCAGCAGTGTACCGGGACAGGGGTTCGCAGATACGCAGTATTTT

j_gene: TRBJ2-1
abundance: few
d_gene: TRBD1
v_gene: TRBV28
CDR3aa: CASRYRDRGQSEQFF
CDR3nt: TGTGCCAGCAGGTACCGGGACAGGGGACAATCTGAGCAGTTCTTC

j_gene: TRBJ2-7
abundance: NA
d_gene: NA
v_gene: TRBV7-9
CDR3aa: CASSRGHPPFYEQYF
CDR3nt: TGTGCCAGCAGCCGGGGACATCCCCCCTTCTACGAGCAGTACTTC

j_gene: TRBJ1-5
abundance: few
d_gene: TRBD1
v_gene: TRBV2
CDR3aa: CASSPDRANQPQHF
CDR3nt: TGTGCCAGCAGTCCGGACAGGGCCAATCAGCCCCAGCATTTT

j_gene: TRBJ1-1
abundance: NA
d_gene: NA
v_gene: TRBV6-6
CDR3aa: CASSYSLAGREAEAFF
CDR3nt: TGTGCCAGCAGTTACTCGCTGGCAGGGAGGGAGGCTGAAGCTTTCTTT

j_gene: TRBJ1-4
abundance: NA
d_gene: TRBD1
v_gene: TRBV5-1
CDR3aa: CASSPDRATNEKLFF
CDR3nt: TGCGCCAGCAGCCCGGACAGGGCAACTAATGAAAAACTGTTTTTT

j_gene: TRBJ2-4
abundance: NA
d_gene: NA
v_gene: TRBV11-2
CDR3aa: CASSSGQPGNIQYF
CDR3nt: TGTGCCAGCAGCTCTGGACAGCCGGGGAACATTCAGTACTTC

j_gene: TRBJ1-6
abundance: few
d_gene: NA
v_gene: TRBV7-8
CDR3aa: CASSLLSGPSSPLHF
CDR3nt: TGTGCCAGCAGCTTACTAAGCGGGCCTTCTTCACCCCTCCACTTT

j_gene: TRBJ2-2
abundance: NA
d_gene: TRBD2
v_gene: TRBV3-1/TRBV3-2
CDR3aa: CASSFGLAGAANTGELFF
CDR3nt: TGTGCCAGCAGTTTTGGACTAGCGGGGGCCGCGAACACCGGGGAGCTGTTTTTT

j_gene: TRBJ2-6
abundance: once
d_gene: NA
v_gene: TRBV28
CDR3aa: CATSSARSAGANVLTF
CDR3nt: TGTGCCACCAGTAGCGCGAGATCAGCAGGGGCCAACGTCCTGACTTTC

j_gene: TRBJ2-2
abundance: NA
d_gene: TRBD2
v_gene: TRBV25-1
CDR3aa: CASSELAGGAGELFF
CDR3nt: TGTGCCAGCAGTGAATTGGCGGGAGGGGCCGGGGAGCTGTTTTTT

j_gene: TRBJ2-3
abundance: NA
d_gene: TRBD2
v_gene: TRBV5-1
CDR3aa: CASSRGDTDTQYF
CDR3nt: TGCGCCAGCAGCCGGGGGGACACAGATACGCAGTATTTT

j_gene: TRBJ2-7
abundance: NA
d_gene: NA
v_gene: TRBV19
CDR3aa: CASSFPATGEQYF
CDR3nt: TGTGCCAGTAGTTTCCCCGCCACTGGCGAGCAGTACTTC

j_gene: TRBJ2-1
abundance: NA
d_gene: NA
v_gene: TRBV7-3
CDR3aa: CASSPENFYNEQFF
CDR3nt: TGTGCCAGCAGCCCCGAAAACTTCTACAATGAGCAGTTCTTC

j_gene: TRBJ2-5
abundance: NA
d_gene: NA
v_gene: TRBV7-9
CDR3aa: CASSFTVIGTQYF
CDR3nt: TGTGCCAGCAGCTTTACGGTGATTGGGACCCAGTACTTC

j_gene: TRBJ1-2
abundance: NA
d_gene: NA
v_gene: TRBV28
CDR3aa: CASSMPGDGYTF
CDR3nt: TGTGCCAGCAGTATGCCGGGGGATGGCTACACCTTC

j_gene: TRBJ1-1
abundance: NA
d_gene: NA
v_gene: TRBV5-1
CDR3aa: CASSLPRGGHTEAFF
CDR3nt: TGCGCCAGCAGCTTGCCCCGGGGGGGGCACACTGAAGCTTTCTTT

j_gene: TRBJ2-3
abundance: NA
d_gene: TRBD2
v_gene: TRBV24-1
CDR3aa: CATSDLRTLAGGTDTQYF
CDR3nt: TGTGCCACCAGTGATTTGCGCACGCTAGCGGGAGGCACAGATACGCAGTATTTT

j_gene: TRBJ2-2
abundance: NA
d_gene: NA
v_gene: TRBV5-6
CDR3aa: CASSLFGSLGGELFF
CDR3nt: TGTGCCAGCAGCTTATTCGGGAGCTTGGGCGGGGAGCTGTTTTTT

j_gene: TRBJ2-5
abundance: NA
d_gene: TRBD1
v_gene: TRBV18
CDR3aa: CASSRDRGRTETQYF
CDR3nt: TGTGCCAGCTCCCGCGACAGGGGTCGTACGGAGACCCAGTACTTC

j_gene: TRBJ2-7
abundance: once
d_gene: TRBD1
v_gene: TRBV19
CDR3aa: CASSSTGTGSYEQYF
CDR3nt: TGTGCCAGCTCAAGTACCGGGACAGGGTCCTACGAGCAGTACTTC

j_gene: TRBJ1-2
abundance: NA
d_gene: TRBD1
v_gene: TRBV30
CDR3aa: CAWTPQGRFFYGYTF
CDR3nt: TGTGCCTGGACGCCACAGGGGCGCTTTTTCTATGGCTACACCTTC

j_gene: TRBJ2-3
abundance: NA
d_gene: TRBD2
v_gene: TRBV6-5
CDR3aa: CASSYYSTSGVDTQYF
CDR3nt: TGTGCCAGCAGTTACTATTCTACTAGCGGGGTAGATACGCAGTATTTT

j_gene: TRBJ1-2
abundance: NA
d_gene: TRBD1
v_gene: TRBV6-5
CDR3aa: CASSPAGGNYGYTF
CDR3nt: TGTGCCAGCAGTCCCGCAGGGGGCAACTATGGCTACACCTTC

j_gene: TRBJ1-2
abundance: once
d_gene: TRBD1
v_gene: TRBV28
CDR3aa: CASSGPGQGNYGYTF
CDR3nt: TGTGCCAGCAGTGGCCCGGGACAGGGGAACTATGGCTACACCTTC

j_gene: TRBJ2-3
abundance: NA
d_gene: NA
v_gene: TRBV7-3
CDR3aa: CASSPLGLTTDTQYF
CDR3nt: TGTGCCAGCAGCCCACTGGGACTCACCACAGATACGCAGTATTTT

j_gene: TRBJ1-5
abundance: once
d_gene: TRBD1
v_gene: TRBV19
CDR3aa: CARRDRDLSNQPQHF
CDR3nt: TGTGCCAGACGAGACAGGGACCTTAGCAATCAGCCCCAGCATTTT

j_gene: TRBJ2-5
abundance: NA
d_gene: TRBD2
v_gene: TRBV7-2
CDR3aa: CASTLRPGLAGETQYF
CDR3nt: TGTGCCAGCACCCTAAGGCCGGGACTAGCGGGAGAGACCCAGTACTTC

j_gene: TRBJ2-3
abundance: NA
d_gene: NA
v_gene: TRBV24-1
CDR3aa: CATSDLQDSYTDTQYF
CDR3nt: TGTGCCACCAGTGATTTGCAGGACAGCTACACAGATACGCAGTATTTT

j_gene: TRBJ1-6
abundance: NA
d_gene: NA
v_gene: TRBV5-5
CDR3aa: CASSHLPESPLHF
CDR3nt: TGTGCCAGCAGCCATCTCCCGGAGTCACCCCTCCACTTT

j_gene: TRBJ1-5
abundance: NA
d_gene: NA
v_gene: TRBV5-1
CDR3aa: CASSFGGGGDQPQHF
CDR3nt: TGCGCCAGCAGCTTTGGAGGGGGAGGGGATCAGCCCCAGCATTTT

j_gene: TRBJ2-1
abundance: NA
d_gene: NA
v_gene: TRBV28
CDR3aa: CASSLVGVNEQFF
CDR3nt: TGTGCCAGCAGTTTAGTCGGGGTAAATGAGCAGTTCTTC

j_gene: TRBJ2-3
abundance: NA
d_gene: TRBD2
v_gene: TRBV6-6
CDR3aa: CASSPRETSGVAADTQYF
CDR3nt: TGTGCCAGCAGTCCGCGAGAGACTAGCGGGGTCGCAGCAGATACGCAGTATTTT

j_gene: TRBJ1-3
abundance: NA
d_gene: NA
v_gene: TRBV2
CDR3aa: CASSLTGSGNTIYF
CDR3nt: TGTGCCAGCAGTCTAACAGGGAGTGGAAACACCATATATTTT

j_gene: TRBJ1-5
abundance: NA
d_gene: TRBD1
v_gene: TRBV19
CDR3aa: CASREGQGAIGNQPQHF
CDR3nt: TGTGCCAGTAGGGAGGGACAGGGGGCGATCGGCAATCAGCCCCAGCATTTT

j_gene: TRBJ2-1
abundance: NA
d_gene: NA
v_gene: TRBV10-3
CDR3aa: CAIADSYNEQFF
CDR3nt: TGTGCCATCGCGGACAGCTACAATGAGCAGTTCTTC

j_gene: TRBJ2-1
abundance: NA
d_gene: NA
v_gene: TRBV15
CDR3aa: CATSRVAGTGHNEQFF
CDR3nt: TGTGCCACCAGCAGAGTAGCGGGGACAGGGCACAATGAGCAGTTCTTC

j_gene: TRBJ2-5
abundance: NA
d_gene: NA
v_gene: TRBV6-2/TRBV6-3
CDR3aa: CASSYYVSQETQYF
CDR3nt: TGTGCCAGCAGTTATTATGTCAGTCAAGAGACCCAGTACTTC

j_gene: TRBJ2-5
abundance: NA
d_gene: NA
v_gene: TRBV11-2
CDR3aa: CASTVPRGQTQYF
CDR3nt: TGTGCCAGCACCGTACCGCGGGGCCAGACCCAGTACTTC

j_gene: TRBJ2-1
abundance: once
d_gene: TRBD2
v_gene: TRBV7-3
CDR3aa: CASSPPSRTSGGGNEQFF
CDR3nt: TGTGCCAGCAGCCCGCCATCTAGGACTAGCGGGGGGGGCAATGAGCAGTTCTTC

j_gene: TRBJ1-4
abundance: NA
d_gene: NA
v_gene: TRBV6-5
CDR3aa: CASSYLNSEKLFF
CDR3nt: TGTGCCAGCAGTTACCTCAATAGCGAAAAACTGTTTTTT

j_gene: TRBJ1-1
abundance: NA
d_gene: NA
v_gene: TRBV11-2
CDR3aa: CASSTQGGTEAFF
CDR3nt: TGTGCCAGCAGCACCCAGGGAGGCACTGAAGCTTTCTTT

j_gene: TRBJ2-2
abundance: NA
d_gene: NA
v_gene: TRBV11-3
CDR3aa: CASSLGSVPGELFF
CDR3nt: TGTGCCAGCAGCTTAGGTAGCGTACCCGGGGAGCTGTTTTTT

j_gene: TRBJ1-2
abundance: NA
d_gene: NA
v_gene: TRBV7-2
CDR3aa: CASSLLGPAGYTF
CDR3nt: TGTGCCAGCAGCTTACTGGGGCCGGCTGGCTACACCTTC